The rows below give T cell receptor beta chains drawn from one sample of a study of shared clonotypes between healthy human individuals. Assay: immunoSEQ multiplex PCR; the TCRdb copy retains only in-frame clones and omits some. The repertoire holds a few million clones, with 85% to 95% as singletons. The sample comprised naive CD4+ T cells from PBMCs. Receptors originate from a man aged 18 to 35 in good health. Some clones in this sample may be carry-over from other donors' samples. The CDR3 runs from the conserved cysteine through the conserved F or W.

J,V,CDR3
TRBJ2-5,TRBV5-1,CASSLSPSVETQYF
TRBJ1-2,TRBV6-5,CASSLGTGYGYTF
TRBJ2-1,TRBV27,CASSISTGYYPLPYNEQFF
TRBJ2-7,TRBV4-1,CASSQDRSPGYEQYF
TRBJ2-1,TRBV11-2,CASSPDPGFYNEQFF
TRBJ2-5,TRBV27,CASSFWDGGGETQYF
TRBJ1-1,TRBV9,CASSATRDTEAFF
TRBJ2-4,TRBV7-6,CASSLEARPKNIQYF
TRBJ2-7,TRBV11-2,CASTLAGLAGVYEQYF
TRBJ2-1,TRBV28,CASSLRQHNEQFF
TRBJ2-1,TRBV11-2,CASSFGLAGVDEQFF
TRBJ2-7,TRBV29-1,CSAGTSGVYEQYF
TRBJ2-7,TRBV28,CASRPYLTGAYEQYF
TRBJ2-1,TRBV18,CASSRPQAAGVKNEQFF
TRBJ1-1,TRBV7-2,CASSFRGRGTEAFF
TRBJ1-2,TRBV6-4,CASRSDTGNYGYTF
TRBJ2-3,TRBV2,CASSEVIPSTDTQYF
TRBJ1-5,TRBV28,CASSVQNQPQHF
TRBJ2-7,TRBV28,CASSRAESSYEQYF
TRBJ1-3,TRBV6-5,CASTSHTSGNTIYF
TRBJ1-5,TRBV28,CASSLEGWNQPQHF
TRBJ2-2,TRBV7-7,CASSLQSGTGELFF
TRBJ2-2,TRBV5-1,CASSLGDRNTGELFF
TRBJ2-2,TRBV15,CATSTVANTGELFF
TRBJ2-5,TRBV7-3,CASSLTGGTETQYF
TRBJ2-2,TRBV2,CASSETGPTGELFF
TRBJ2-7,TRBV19,CATRGRVGYYEQYF
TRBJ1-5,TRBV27,CASSPWGGQPQHF
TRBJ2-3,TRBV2,CASCRDTQYF
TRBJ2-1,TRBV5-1,CASSLGRREQFF
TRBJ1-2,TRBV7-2,CASSLVFYGYTF
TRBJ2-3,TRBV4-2,CASSQEGLAGGDTQYF
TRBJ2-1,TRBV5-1,CASSFKKGMARSSYNEQFF
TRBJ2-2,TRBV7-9,CASSSNLGEGELFF
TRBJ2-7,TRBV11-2,CASSLGVTNSYEQYF
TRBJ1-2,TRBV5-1,CASSPGTDNYGYTF
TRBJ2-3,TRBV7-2,CASPGGADF
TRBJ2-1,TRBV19,CASSHRTGGNYNEQFF
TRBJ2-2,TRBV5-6,CASSPRLDLNTGELFF
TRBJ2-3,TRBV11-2,CASSLDATDTQYF
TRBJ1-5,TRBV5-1,CASSLDWVSGNQPQHF
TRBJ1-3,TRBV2,CASGTSSGNTIYF
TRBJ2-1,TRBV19,CASNAGTAYNEQFF
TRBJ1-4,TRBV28,CASSSRGGADNEKLFF
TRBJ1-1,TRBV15,CATSRDRRMDTEAFF
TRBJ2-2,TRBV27,CASSLKGGDSRTGELFF
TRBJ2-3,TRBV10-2,CASSEWTGYTDTQYF
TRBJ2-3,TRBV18,CASSALPQGLAGSTDTQYF
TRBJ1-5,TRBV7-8,CASSLETSFNQPQHF
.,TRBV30,CAWSAPGLAGFYEQYF
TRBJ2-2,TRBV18,CASSPVVRGSTGELFF
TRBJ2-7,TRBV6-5,CASSYSSAFSYEQYF